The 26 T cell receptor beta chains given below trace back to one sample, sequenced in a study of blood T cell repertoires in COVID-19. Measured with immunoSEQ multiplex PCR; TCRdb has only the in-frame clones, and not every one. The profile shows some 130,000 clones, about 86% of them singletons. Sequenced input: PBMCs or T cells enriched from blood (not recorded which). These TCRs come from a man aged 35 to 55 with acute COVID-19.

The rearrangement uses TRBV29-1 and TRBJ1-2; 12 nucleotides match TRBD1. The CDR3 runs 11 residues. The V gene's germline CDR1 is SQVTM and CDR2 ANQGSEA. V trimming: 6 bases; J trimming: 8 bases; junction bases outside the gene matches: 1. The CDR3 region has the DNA TGCAGCGTGGGGACAGGGGGCGGCTACACCTTC. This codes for CSVGTGGGYTF.

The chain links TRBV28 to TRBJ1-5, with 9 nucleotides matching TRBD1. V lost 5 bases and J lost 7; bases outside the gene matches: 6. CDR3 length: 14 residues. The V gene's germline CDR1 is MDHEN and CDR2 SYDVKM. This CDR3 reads CASSGGQGRQPQHF. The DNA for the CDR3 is TGTGCCAGCAGTGGTGGACAGGGGAGACAGCCCCAGCATTTT.

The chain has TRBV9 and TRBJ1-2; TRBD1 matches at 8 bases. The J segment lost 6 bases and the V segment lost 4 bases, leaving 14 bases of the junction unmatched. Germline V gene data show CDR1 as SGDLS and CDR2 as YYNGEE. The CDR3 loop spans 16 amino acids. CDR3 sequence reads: CASSSSDRDFSHGYTF. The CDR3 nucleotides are TGTGCCAGCAGCAGCTCGGACAGGGACTTTAGTCATGGCTACACCTTC. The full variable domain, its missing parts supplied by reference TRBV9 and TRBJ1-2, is DSGVTQTPKHLITATGQRVTLRCSPRSGDLSVYWYQQSLDQGLQFLIQYYNGEERAKGNILERFSAQQFPDLHSELNLSSLELGDSALYFCASSSSDRDFSHGYTFGSGTRLTVV.

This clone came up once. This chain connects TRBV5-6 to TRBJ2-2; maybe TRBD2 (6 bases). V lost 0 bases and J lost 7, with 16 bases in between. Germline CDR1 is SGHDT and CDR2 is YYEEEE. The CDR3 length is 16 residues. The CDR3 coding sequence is TGTGCCAGCAGCTTGGGGGCTAGCGAGTTAGTCGGGGAGCTGTTTTTT. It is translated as CASSLGASELVGELFF.

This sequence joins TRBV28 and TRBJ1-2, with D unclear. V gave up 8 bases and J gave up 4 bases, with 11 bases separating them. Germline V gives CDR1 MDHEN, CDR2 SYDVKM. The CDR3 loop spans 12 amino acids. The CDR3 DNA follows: TGTGCCAGCTCAGGTGCCAGCTATGGCTACACCTTC. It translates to CASSGASYGYTF.

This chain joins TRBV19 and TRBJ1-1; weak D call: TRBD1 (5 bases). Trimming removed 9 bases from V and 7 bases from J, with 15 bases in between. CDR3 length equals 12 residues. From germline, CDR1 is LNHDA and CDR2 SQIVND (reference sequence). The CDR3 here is CASAGRRDEAFF. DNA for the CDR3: TGTGCCAGCGCGGGACGGCGAGATGAAGCTTTCTTT.

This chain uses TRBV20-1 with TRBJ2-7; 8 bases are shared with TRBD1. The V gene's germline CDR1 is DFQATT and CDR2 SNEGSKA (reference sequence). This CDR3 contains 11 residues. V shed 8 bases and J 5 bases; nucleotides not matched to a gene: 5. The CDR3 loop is CSTGQGNEQYF. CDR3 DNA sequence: TGCAGTACTGGACAGGGTAACGAGCAGTACTTC.

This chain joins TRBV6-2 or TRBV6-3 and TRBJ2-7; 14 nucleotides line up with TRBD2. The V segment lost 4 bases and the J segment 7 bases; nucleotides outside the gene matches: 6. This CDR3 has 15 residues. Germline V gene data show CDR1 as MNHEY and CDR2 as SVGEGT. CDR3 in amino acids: CASSSGTSGRTEQYF. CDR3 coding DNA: TGTGCCAGCAGTTCCGGGACTAGCGGGAGAACAGAGCAGTACTTC.

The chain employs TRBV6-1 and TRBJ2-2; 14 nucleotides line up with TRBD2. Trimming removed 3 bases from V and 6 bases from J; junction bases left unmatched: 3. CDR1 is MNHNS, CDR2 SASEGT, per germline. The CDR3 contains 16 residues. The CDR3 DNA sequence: TGTGCCAGCAGTGAGGGGACTAGCGGGAGTTCCGGGGAGCTGTTTTTT. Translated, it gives CASSEGTSGSSGELFF.

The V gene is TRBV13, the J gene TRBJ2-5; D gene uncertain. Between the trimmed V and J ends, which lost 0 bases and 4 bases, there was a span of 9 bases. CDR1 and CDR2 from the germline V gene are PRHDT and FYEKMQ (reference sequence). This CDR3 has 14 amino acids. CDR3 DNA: TGTGCCAGCAGCTTAGGATCACCAGGAGAGACCCAGTACTTC. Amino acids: CASSLGSPGETQYF.

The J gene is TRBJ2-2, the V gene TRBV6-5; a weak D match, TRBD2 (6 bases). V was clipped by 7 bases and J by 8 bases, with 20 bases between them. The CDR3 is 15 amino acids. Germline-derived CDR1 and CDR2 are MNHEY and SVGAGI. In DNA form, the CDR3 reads TGTGCCAGCAATACTGGGACTGGGCTAACGGGGGAGCTGTTTTTT. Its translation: CASNTGTGLTGELFF.

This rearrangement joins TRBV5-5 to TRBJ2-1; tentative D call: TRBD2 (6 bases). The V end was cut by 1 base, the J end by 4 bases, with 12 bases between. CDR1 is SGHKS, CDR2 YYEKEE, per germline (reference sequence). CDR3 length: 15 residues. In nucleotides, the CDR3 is TGTGCCAGCAGCTTGTTAGTAGGGAGGTACAATGAGCAGTTCTTC. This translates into CASSLLVGRYNEQFF.

The CDR3 here is CASSALEGYGNTIYF. The CDR3 DNA is TGTGCCAGCAGTGCCCTTGAGGGCTATGGAAACACCATATATTTT. The V call is TRBV28, the J call TRBJ1-3; D is unresolved. Trimming left V 5 bases short and J 3 bases short, with 14 bases between. Germline assignment: CDR1 MDHEN and CDR2 SYDVKM. The CDR3 is 15 amino acids.

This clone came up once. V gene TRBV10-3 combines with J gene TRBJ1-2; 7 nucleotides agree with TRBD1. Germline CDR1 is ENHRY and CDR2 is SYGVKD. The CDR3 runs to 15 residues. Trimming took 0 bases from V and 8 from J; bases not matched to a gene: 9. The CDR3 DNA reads TGTGCCATCAGTGAGTCGGGGGACAGCGTAGGAGGCTACACCTTC. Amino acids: CAISESGDSVGGYTF.

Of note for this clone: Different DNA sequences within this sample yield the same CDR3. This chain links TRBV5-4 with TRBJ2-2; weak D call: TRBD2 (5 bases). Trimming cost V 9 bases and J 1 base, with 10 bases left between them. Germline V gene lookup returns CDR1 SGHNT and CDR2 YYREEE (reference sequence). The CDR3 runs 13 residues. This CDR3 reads CAIPDLNTGELFF. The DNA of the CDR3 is TGTGCCATACCGGACTTGAACACCGGGGAGCTGTTTTTT.

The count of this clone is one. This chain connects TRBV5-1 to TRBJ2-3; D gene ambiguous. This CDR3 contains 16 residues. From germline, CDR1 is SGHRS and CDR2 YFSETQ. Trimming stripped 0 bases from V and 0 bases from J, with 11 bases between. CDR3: CASSLAGSTSTDTQYF. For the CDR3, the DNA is TGCGCCAGCAGCTTGGCCGGTTCCACTAGCACAGATACGCAGTATTTT.

CDR3 protein: CASSLRFSGYGYTF. As DNA, the CDR3 is TGTGCCAGCAGTTTACGGTTTAGCGGCTATGGCTACACCTTC. The chain couples TRBV27 to TRBJ1-2; D ambiguous. V was shortened by 2 bases and J by 4 bases, with 11 bases between the two germline ends. The CDR3 sequence is 14 residues long. The germline V gene has CDR1 MNHEY and CDR2 SMNVEV (reference sequence).

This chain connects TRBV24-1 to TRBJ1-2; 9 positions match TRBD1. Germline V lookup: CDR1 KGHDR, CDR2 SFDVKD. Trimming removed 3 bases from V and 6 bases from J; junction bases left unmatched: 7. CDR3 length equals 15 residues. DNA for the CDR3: TGTGCCACCAGTGATCCCGGGACAGGGAAGGATGGCTACACCTTC. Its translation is CATSDPGTGKDGYTF.

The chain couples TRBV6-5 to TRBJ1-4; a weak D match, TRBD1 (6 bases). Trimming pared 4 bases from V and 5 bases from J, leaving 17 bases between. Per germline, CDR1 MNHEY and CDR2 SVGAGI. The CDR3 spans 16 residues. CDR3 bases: TGTGCCAGCAGTTTGGGGGCCCAGGGTCTAAATGAAAAACTGTTTTTT. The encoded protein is CASSLGAQGLNEKLFF.

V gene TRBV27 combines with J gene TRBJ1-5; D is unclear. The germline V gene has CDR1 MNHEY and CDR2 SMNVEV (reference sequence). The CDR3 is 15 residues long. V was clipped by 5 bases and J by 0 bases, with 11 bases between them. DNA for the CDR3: TGTGCCAGCAGTCGGACTGTTCATAGCAATCAGCCCCAGCATTTT. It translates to CASSRTVHSNQPQHF.

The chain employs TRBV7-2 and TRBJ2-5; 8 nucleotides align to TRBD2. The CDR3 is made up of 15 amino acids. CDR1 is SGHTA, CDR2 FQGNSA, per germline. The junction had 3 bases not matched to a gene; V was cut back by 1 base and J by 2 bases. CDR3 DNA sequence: TGTGCCAGCAGCTTAGTACTAGCGGTGCAAGAGACCCAGTACTTC. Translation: CASSLVLAVQETQYF.

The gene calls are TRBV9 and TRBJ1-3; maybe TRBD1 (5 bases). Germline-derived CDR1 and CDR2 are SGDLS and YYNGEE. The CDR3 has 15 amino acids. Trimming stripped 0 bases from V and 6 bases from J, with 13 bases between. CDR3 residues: CASSVALQAQNTIYF. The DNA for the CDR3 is TGTGCCAGCAGCGTAGCTCTACAGGCACAAAACACCATATATTTT.

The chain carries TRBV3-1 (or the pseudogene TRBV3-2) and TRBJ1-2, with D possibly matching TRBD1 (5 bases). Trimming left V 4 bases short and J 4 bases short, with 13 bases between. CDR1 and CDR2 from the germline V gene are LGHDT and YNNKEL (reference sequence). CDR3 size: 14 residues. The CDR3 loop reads CASSRDWAGYGYTF. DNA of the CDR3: TGTGCCAGCAGCCGGGACTGGGCAGGCTATGGCTACACCTTC.

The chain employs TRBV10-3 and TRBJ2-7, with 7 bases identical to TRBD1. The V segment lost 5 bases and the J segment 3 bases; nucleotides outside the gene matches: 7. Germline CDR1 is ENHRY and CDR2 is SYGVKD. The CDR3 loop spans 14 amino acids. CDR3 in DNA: TGTGCCATCAGTTCGGACACAGGGGTCTACGAGCAGTACTTC. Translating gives CAISSDTGVYEQYF.

The CDR3 bases are TGCAGTGCTAGTGAAGGGAGGAAGGGCAATCAGCCCCAGCATTTT. Translated: CSASEGRKGNQPQHF. The chain carries TRBV20-1 and TRBJ1-5; D is uncertain. The CDR3 is made up of 15 amino acids. Looked up from germline, CDR1 is DFQATT and CDR2 is SNEGSKA (reference sequence). Trimming stripped 3 bases from V and 2 bases from J, with 14 bases between.

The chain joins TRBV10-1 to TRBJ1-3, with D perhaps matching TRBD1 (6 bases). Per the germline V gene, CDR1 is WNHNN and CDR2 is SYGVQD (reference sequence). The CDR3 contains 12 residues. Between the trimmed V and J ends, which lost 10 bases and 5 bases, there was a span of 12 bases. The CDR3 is CAIIQGRNTIYF. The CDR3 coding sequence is TGCGCCATTATACAGGGACGAAACACCATATATTTT.